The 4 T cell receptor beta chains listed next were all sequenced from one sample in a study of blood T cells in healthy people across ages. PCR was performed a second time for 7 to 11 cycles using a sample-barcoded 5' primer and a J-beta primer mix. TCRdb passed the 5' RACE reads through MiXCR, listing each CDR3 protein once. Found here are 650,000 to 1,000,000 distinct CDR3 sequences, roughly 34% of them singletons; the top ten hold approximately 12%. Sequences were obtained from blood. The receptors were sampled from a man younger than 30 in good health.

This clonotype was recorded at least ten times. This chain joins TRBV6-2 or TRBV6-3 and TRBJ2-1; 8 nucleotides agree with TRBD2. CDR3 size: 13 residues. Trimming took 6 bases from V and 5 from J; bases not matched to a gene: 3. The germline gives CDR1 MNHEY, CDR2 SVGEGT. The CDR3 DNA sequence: TGTGCCAGCAGAGCGGGGGCCAACAATGAGCAGTTCTTC. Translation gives CASRAGANNEQFF.

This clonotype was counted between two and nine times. CDR3 region: CASSYEGGSSTDTQYF. The CDR3 DNA is TGTGCCAGCAGTTACGAGGGGGGGTCTAGCACAGATACGCAGTATTTT. The chain combines TRBV6-6 with TRBJ2-3, with D possibly TRBD2 on 7 matching bases. The CDR3 covers 16 residues. The germline V gene has CDR1 MNHNY and CDR2 SVGAGI (reference sequence). The ends were cut back, 2 bases at V and 0 bases at J, with 12 bases in the middle.

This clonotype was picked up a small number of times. CDR3 in amino acids: CASSPTSSSNQPQHF. The CDR3 DNA reads as TGTGCCAGCTCACCTACAAGTTCCAGCAATCAGCCCCAGCATTTT. V gene TRBV18 combines with J gene TRBJ1-5; D ambiguous. V gave up 3 bases and J gave up 1 base, with 10 bases separating them. The CDR3 has 15 amino acids. From germline, CDR1 is KGHSH and CDR2 LQKENI.

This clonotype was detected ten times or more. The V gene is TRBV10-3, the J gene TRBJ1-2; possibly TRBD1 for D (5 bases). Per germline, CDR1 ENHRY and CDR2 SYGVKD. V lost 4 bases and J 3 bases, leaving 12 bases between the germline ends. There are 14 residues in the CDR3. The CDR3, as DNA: TGTGCCATCAGTGGACGGGACGGAGACTATGGCTACACCTTC. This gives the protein CAISGRDGDYGYTF.